This T cell receptor beta chain was sequenced in a study of post-analysis software for immune sequencing data. Findings and limits, study-wide: Strong co-clustering by F measure was evident for samples that had been prepared in the same batch. With TRBV5-6, TRBV5-1 and TRBV20-1 included, about five TRBV segments were more frequent in patients than in controls.

CDR1 and CDR2 from the germline V gene are SNHLY and FYNNEI. The V end was cut by 4 bases, the J end by 3 bases, with 10 bases between. This CDR3 contains 14 residues. In the case of this clonotype: As yet, its antigen is unknown.

Unique molecular identifiers had been added to the TCR beta cDNA libraries. Each CDR3 protein is one row after TCRdb ran MiXCR on the PCR reads. Among 600,000 to 700,000 distinct CDR3 sequences listed, 55% to 60% were seen once. The chain uses TRBV2 and TRBJ2-1; D gene ambiguous. This receptor was identified in a girl aged 2-10 years with multiple sclerosis. Sequenced sample: blood. The CDR3 bases are TGTGCCAGCAGTGTTGGACGAAGCTACAATGAGCAGTTCTTC. This encodes CASSVGRSYNEQFF.